This TCR beta chain came from a study of blood T cell repertoires in COVID-19. Study as a whole: COVID-19 samples collected from the United States, Italy and Spain covered acute and convalescent phases. T cells, B-cell-depleted T cells, or PBMCs provided the cDNA or gDNA that served as material.

In the original workflow: Amplification of reference gene primers provided the estimated nucleated cell counts. The assay was immunoSEQ multiplex PCR, and TCRdb's table has in-frame clones only and misses some. The V and J calls and the clone size are those of that table, but D and trimming were determined from the DNA. This table has 300,000 to 400,000 clones, roughly 87% appearing once. Germline CDR1 and CDR2: LNHDA and SQIVND (reference sequence). J gave up 4 bases and V 3 bases, and 7 bases lay outside the gene matches. CDR3 size: 16 residues. The sequence came from a man in his thirties or forties with COVID-19, enrolled during active disease. The gene calls are TRBV19 and TRBJ2-2; 8 positions agree with TRBD2. The sample consisted of peripheral blood. The CDR3 spells CASSIPGRGGTGELFF. The CDR3 nucleotides read TGTGCCAGTAGTATCCCCGGGAGGGGGGGCACCGGGGAGCTGTTTTTT. The full variable domain, in which reference TRBV19 and TRBJ2-2 provide the parts outside the CDR3, is DGGITQSPKYLFRKEGQNVTLSCEQNLNHDAMYWYRQDPGQGLRLIYYSQIVNDFQKGDIAEGYSVSREKKESFPLTVTSAQKNPTAFYLCASSIPGRGGTGELFFGEGSRLTVL.